The clone carrying this T cell receptor (beta chain) was picked up a small number of times. Its target is not known. These data are taken from a study of response to subunit inactivated influenza vaccine. General study results and limits: The authors proposed limited new T cell recruitment per seasonal influenza vaccination.

TCRdb re-derived calls from the RT-PCR reads in MiXCR, one entry per CDR3 protein. The sample consists of hundreds of thousands of distinct CDR3 sequences, less than 20% of them appearing once. CDR1 is SGHRS and CDR2 is YFSETQ in the germline V gene. The length of the CDR3 is 14 residues. The J segment lost 11 bases and the V segment lost 0 bases, leaving 10 bases of the junction unmatched. This specimen consisted of PBMCs from blood, obtained approximately 5 days after vaccination. The receptor's source is a man aged 45-65 years who received an inactivated influenza vaccine. The chain recombines TRBV5-1 with TRBJ1-1; 7 positions agree with TRBD1. The CDR3 sequence is CASSLALGGQRAFF. The CDR3 bases are TGCGCCAGCAGCTTGGCCTTAGGGGGCCAGAGGGCTTTCTTT.